This TCR beta chain stems from a study of cytomegalovirus exposure and HLA in healthy donors. On the study more broadly: Of the donors genotyped, approximately 410 in all, around 76% fell in the Caucasian-associated ancestry cluster.

PCR used 60 Vbeta primers and 13 Jbeta primers. The data were produced by immunoSEQ multiplex PCR, yet TCRdb's version contains in-frame clones alone and is incomplete. The sample includes 200,000 to 250,000 clones, about 75% seen only once; the top ten take around 1.7%. General study results and limits: The authors enumerated around 150 TCR beta chains as linked to cytomegalovirus. In a later analysis, DRB1 alleles had the most associated TCRs; HLA-C alleles the fewest.

The CDR3 has 14 amino acids. With 4 bases removed from V and 3 bases from J, the gap between germline ends came to 11 bases. CDR1 SGHRS and CDR2 YFSETQ come from the germline V gene. Only a few counts were recorded for this clone. As yet, its antigen is unknown. Everyone who donated was a healthy bone marrow donor. The sample comprised PBMCs. This receptor was identified in a man younger than 30 in good health and CMV-seronegative. The rearrangement uses TRBV5-1 and TRBJ1-5; D is uncertain. As DNA, the CDR3 is TGCGCCAGCAGCCCCGACTCATACAATCAGCCCCAGCATTTT. Residues: CASSPDSYNQPQHF.